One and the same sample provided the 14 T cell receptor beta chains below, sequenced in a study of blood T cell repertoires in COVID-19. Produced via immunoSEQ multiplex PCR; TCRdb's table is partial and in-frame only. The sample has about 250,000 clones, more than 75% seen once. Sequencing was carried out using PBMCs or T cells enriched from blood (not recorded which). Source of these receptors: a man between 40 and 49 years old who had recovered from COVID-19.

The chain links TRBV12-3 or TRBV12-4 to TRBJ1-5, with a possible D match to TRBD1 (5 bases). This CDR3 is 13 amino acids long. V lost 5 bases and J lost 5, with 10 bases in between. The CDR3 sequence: CASSVQGDQPQHF. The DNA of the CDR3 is TGTGCCAGCAGTGTCCAAGGGGATCAGCCCCAGCATTTT.

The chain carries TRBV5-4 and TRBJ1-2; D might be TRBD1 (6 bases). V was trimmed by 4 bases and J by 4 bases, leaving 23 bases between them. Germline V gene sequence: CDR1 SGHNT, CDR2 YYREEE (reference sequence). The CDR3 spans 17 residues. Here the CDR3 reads CASSTRSTGSGSYGYTF. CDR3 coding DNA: TGTGCCAGCAGCACGCGCTCCACAGGGTCAGGAAGCTATGGCTACACCTTC.

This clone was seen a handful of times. CDR3 in amino acids: CASSSSGAGSYEQYF. The CDR3 DNA sequence: TGTGCCAGCAGCTCTAGCGGAGCCGGGTCCTACGAGCAGTACTTC. J is TRBJ2-7 and V is TRBV7-9; 7 bases map to TRBD2. Germline trimming cut 4 bases from V and 1 base from J; bases unmatched to any gene: 7. This CDR3 is built from 15 residues. Looked up from germline, CDR1 is SEHNR and CDR2 is FQNEAQ (reference sequence).

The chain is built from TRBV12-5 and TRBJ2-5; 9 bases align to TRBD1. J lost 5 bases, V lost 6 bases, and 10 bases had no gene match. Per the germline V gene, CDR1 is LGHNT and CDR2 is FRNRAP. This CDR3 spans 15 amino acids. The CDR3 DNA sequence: TGTGCTAGTGGCAAGGACAGGGGTTTTTCGGAGACCCAGTACTTC. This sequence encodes CASGKDRGFSETQYF.

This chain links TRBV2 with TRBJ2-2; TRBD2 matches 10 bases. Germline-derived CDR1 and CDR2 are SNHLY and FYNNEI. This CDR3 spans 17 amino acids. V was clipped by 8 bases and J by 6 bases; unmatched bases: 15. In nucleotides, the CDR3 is TGTGCCAGCCAACTTAGCGGGGGGCAGATAGAGGCCGGGGAGCTGTTTTTT. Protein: CASQLSGGQIEAGELFF.

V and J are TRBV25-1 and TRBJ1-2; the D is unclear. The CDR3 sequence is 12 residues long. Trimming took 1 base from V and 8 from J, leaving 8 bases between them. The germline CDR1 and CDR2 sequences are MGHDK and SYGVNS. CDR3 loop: CASSESVWGYTF. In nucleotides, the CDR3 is TGTGCCAGCAGTGAATCAGTTTGGGGCTACACCTTC.

The CDR3 here is CASSVEEGNQPQHF. In DNA, the CDR3 is TGTGCCAGCAGCGTAGAGGAGGGAAATCAGCCCCAGCATTTT. The V gene is TRBV9, the J gene TRBJ1-5; no clear D. With 0 bases removed from V and 4 bases from J, the gap between germline ends came to 8 bases. Germline V lookup: CDR1 SGDLS, CDR2 YYNGEE. This CDR3 is 14 amino acids long. The variable domain in full, with the rest retrieved from reference TRBV9 and TRBJ1-5, is DSGVTQTPKHLITATGQRVTLRCSPRSGDLSVYWYQQSLDQGLQFLIQYYNGEERAKGNILERFSAQQFPDLHSELNLSSLELGDSALYFCASSVEEGNQPQHFGDGTRLSIL.

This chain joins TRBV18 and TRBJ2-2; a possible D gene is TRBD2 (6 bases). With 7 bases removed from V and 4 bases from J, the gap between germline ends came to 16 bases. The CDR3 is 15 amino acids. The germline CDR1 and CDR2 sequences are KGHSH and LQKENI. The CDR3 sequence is CASFPGTEITGELFF. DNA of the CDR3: TGTGCCAGCTTTCCGGGGACTGAAATCACCGGGGAGCTGTTTTTT. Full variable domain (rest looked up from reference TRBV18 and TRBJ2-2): NAGVMQNPRHLVRRRGQEARLRCSPMKGHSHVYWYRQLPEEGLKFMVYLQKENIIDESGMPKERFSAEFPKEGPSILRIQQVVRGDSAAYFCASFPGTEITGELFFGEGSRLTVL.

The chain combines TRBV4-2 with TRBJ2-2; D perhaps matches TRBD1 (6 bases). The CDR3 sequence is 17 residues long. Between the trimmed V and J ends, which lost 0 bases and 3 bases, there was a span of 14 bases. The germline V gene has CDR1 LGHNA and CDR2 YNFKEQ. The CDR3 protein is CASSQEFRGFDTGELFF. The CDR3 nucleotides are TGTGCCAGCAGCCAAGAATTCAGGGGATTTGACACCGGGGAGCTGTTTTTT.

CDR3: CASSAYRDWTNTGELFF. Here the CDR3 DNA reads TGTGCCAGCAGTGCGTACCGGGACTGGACGAACACCGGGGAGCTGTTTTTT. V and J are TRBV27 and TRBJ2-2; D is perhaps TRBD2 (6 bases). The germline V and J ends were trimmed by 5 bases and 0 bases, with 16 bases remaining between them. CDR1 and CDR2 from the germline V gene are MNHEY and SMNVEV (reference sequence). This CDR3 has 17 amino acids.

The CDR3 nucleotides read TGCAGCGTTGGTCGGGACAGGGGGCGCGGGTATGGCTACACCTTC. This codes for CSVGRDRGRGYGYTF. The rearrangement links TRBV29-1 to TRBJ1-2; 12 positions agree with TRBD1. V lost 4 bases, J lost 5 bases, and 8 bases stayed unmatched. CDR1 and CDR2 from the germline V gene are SQVTM and ANQGSEA. CDR3 length: 15 amino acids.

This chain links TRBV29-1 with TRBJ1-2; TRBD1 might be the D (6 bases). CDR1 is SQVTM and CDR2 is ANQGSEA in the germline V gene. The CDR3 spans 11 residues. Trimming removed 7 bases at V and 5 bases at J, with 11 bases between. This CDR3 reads CSGGADYGYTF. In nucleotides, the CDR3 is TGCAGCGGGGGGGCGGATTATGGCTACACCTTC. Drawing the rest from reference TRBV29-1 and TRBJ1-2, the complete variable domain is SAVISQKPSRDICQRGTSLTIQCQVDSQVTMMFWYRQQPGQSLTLIATANQGSEATYESGFVIDKFPISRPNLTFSTLTVSNMSPEDSSIYLCSGGADYGYTFGSGTRLTVV.

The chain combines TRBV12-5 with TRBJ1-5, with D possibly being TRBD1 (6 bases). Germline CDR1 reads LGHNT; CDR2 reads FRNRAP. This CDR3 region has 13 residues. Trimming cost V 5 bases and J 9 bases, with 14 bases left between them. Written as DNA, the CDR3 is TGTGCTAGTGGTGAACAGGGTTTGGGGCCCCAGCATTTT. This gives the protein CASGEQGLGPQHF.

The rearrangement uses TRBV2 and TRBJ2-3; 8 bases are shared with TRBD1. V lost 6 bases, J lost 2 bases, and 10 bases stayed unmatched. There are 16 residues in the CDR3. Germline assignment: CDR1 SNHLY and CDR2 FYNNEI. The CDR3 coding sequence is TGTGCCAGCAGCAGATTTGGGGACAGGACCACAGATACGCAGTATTTT. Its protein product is CASSRFGDRTTDTQYF.